These 11 T cell receptor beta chains were all obtained from the same sample, sequenced in a study of T cells in pancreatic ductal adenocarcinoma. Surgery without prior neoadjuvant therapy was the treatment of the selected pancreatic ductal adenocarcinoma patients. Assay used: immunoSEQ multiplex PCR; TCRdb lists only in-frame clones, some missing. The table includes 100,000 or so clones, about 96% detected once. Sequences were obtained from PBMCs. The receptors originated from a human donor with pancreatic ductal adenocarcinoma.

Remarks on this clone: The sample has other DNA sequences that encode this CDR3 too. The chain is built from TRBV18 and TRBJ2-7; 7 nucleotides match TRBD1. The CDR3 spans 14 residues. The germline V gene has CDR1 KGHSH and CDR2 LQKENI. With 0 bases clipped from V and 3 bases from J, the junction kept 2 bases outside the gene matches. The CDR3, as DNA: TGTGCCAGCTCACCACCAGGACAGGTCTACGAGCAGTACTTC. Amino acids: CASSPPGQVYEQYF.

CDR3 coding DNA: TGTGCCAGCAGGGCAGGGGCCGGTGGGGGCCGGGAGCTGTTTTTT. Translating gives CASRAGAGGGRELFF. The chain employs TRBV6-6 and TRBJ2-2, with a possible D match to TRBD1 (6 bases). This CDR3 has 15 residues. The V end was cut by 6 bases, the J end by 9 bases, with 20 bases between. Per germline, CDR1 MNHNY and CDR2 SVGAGI (reference sequence).

V gene TRBV27 combines with J gene TRBJ2-1, with 7 bases identical to TRBD1. J lost 6 bases, V lost 6 bases, and 5 bases had no gene match. CDR3 length: 13 amino acids. Per germline, CDR1 MNHEY and CDR2 SMNVEV (reference sequence). The CDR3 protein is CASRLTGTNEQFF. For the CDR3, the DNA is TGTGCCAGCAGACTGACAGGGACCAATGAGCAGTTCTTC.

The rearrangement joins TRBV19 to TRBJ2-7; maybe TRBD2 (8 bases). The CDR3 is made up of 14 amino acids. Germline loops: CDR1 LNHDA, CDR2 SQIVND (reference sequence). The V end lost 7 bases, the J end lost 5 bases, and 18 bases lay between the germline ends. The CDR3 loop reads CASTSGGGTDEQYF. CDR3 bases: TGTGCCAGTACCTCGGGAGGGGGGACAGACGAGCAGTACTTC.

The chain couples TRBV4-2 to TRBJ2-7; D is perhaps TRBD1 (6 bases). This CDR3 spans 17 amino acids. The V and J ends lost 0 bases and 2 bases respectively, with 17 bases between them. Germline lookup yields CDR1 LGHNA and CDR2 YNFKEQ. This chain's CDR3 is CASSQEPTGWPAYEQYF. The CDR3 DNA follows: TGTGCCAGCAGCCAAGAGCCAACAGGGTGGCCCGCCTACGAGCAGTACTTC.

V usage is TRBV7-6 and J usage is TRBJ2-7; 8 positions agree with TRBD2. The CDR3 has 14 residues. From germline, CDR1 is SGHVS and CDR2 FNYEAQ. The trim removed 3 bases at V and 2 bases at J, leaving 3 bases unmatched. The CDR3 DNA sequence: TGTGCCAGCAGCTTTGGTAGCGGGGCCTACGAGCAGTACTTC. This gives the protein CASSFGSGAYEQYF.

The rearrangement links TRBV29-1 to TRBJ2-1; 11 nucleotides align to TRBD2. The germline gives CDR1 SQVTM, CDR2 ANQGSEA. With 7 bases clipped from V and 7 bases from J, the junction kept 12 bases outside the gene matches. The CDR3 has 15 residues. In DNA form, the CDR3 reads TGCAGCGCCGCGACTAGCGGGGTCGGTCAGAATGAGCAGTTCTTC. Translation: CSAATSGVGQNEQFF.

CDR3 protein: CASREPGGWNTGELFF. CDR3 sequence (DNA): TGTGCCAGCAGGGAACCGGGAGGCTGGAACACCGGGGAGCTGTTTTTT. The chain employs TRBV7-2 and TRBJ2-2; 7 bases map to TRBD2. CDR1 and CDR2 from the germline V gene are SGHTA and FQGNSA. The J segment lost 1 base and the V segment lost 6 bases, leaving 8 bases of the junction unmatched. The CDR3 is made up of 16 amino acids.

V and J are TRBV7-2 and TRBJ1-3; D is ambiguous. This CDR3 spans 16 amino acids. V lost 3 bases to trimming and J lost 0 bases, with 12 bases between them. Germline V gene lookup returns CDR1 SGHTA and CDR2 FQGNSA. This CDR3 is CASSLFGVSSGNTIYF. In nucleotides, the CDR3 is TGTGCCAGCAGCTTGTTCGGGGTATCCTCTGGAAACACCATATATTTT.

The chain uses TRBV27 and TRBJ1-2; D is possibly TRBD1 (5 bases). Germline V CDR1 and CDR2: MNHEY, SMNVEV (reference sequence). The CDR3 spans 15 residues. Trimming shortened V by 5 bases and J by 4 bases, and 17 bases separated the two germline ends. In nucleotides, the CDR3 is TGTGCCAGCAGTCCCCTCAGGGAATGGAGCTATGGCTACACCTTC. This codes for CASSPLREWSYGYTF.

The chain has TRBV4-2 and TRBJ2-7, with TRBD1 identical over 8 bases. V trimming: 4 bases; J trimming: 3 bases; junction bases outside the gene matches: 8. The CDR3 spans 15 residues. The germline gives CDR1 LGHNA, CDR2 YNFKEQ. The CDR3 bases are TGTGCCAGCAGCCTGGACAGAGGACAGGGCTACGAGCAGTACTTC. This gives the protein CASSLDRGQGYEQYF.